The entry that follows covers one TCR beta chain sequence. Its antigen is unknown. This specimen belongs to a study of CD8 T cells in Susac syndrome. Study information: The Susac syndrome patients that were sequenced included 5 or 6 with active disease and under ten in remission. Each patient with Susac syndrome, at the time of blood draw, was therapy-naive, on corticosteroids, or on intravenous immunoglobulin alone. Study results and caveats: Among active patients and in TEMRA cells, CD8+ clonal expansion in Susac reached its peak.

RNA amounts of 0.5 to 1 ug underwent reverse transcription with random hexamers. TCRdb ran MiXCR on the immunoSEQ multiplex PCR reads and lists one entry per CDR3 protein. The sample includes over 70,000 distinct CDR3 sequences, approximately 96% of them seen just once. TEMRA cells were FACS-enriched, while CD8+ and CD4+ T cells were negatively isolated. With 2 bases removed from V and 9 bases from J, the gap between germline ends came to 11 bases. The germline V gene encodes CDR1 MNHEY and CDR2 SVGEGT. This CDR3 spans 13 amino acids. The genes are TRBV6-2 or TRBV6-3 and TRBJ2-1, with D hard to call. This TCR derives from a human donor with Susac syndrome. Sequencing used CD8+ T cells from PBMCs. Written as DNA, the CDR3 is TGTGCCAGCAGTTACGACGGGCGGTCTGAGCAGTTCTTC. Translated: CASSYDGRSEQFF.